This T cell receptor beta chain came from a study of T cells in localized non-small cell lung cancer. The protocol was immunoSEQ multiplex PCR, while the TCRdb copy is restricted to in-frame clones and leaves out a portion. The sample comprises tens of thousands of clones, just over 85% of which are singletons, and about 5% rests with the top ten. Germline assignment: CDR1 LGHNA and CDR2 YNFKEQ. This CDR3 spans 16 amino acids. Trimming pared 1 base from V and 4 bases from J, leaving 13 bases between. As to this clone: The target antigen is unknown.

Findings and caveats of the study: Adjacent lung held a median approximately 50 of the top 100 tumor clones. Higher T cell density in the blood was associated with longer overall survival, whereas higher adjacent-lung clonality associated with shorter survival. Without multi-region sequencing, intratumor heterogeneity could not be excluded. Among the tissues sampled, uninvolved adjacent lung had the highest T cell clonality, above tumor.

Material: peripheral blood mononuclear cells, obtained before any cancer treatment. The chain joins TRBV4-2 to TRBJ2-2; the D is unclear. The sequence came from a male donor aged 60 or over with stage II lung adenocarcinoma. The CDR3 DNA reads as TGTGCCAGCAGCCAAGCGGCAGGCTCCCGCACCGGGGAGCTGTTTTTT. Translated: CASSQAAGSRTGELFF.